The 6 T cell receptor beta chains in this list originate from one sample, sequenced in a study of vaccination effects on CD4 cells after COVID-19. Antigen-specific CD4+ T cells were expanded (with viral peptide pools) by the ViraFEST assay ahead of sequencing. Culture proceeded for nine to eleven days, and CD4+ T cells were then isolated. As their vaccination, participants received two doses of either BNT162b2 or mRNA-1273. Profiled with immunoSEQ multiplex PCR; TCRdb holds only in-frame clones, not every one. The repertoire holds around 59,000 clones, with around 80% as singletons. These receptors' antigens are unknown. Sequencing used CD4+ T cells from PBMCs cultured with HCoV-OC43 spike peptides, obtained after COVID-19 vaccination. Subset reported: HCoV-OC43 spike overlapping peptide pool stimulation. The receptors stem from a human donor who received a COVID-19 vaccine.

The chain uses TRBV9 and TRBJ2-3, with D perhaps TRBD1 (7 bases). This CDR3 comprises 15 residues. V lost 0 bases to trimming and J lost 10 bases, with 18 bases between them. From germline, CDR1 is SGDLS and CDR2 YYNGEE. CDR3 DNA sequence: TGTGCCAGCAGCGTAGTTGGAGGGGGCAACACGGCGCAGTATTTT. This gives the protein CASSVVGGGNTAQYF.

This rearrangement joins TRBV15 to TRBJ2-3, with D uncertain. V lost 0 bases, J lost 5 bases, and 6 bases lay in between. The germline V gene encodes CDR1 LNHNV and CDR2 YYDKDF (reference sequence). There are 13 residues in the CDR3. This CDR3 is CATSRDLQDTQYF. CDR3 nucleotide sequence: TGTGCCACCAGCAGAGATCTTCAAGATACGCAGTATTTT.

Only a few counts were recorded for this clone. This chain connects TRBV7-8 to TRBJ1-6; 11 bases fit TRBD1. Germline loops: CDR1 SGHVS, CDR2 FQNEAQ. J was trimmed by 8 bases and V by 3 bases; bases with no gene match: 6. The CDR3 covers 16 residues. CDR3 nucleotide sequence: TGTGCCAGCAGCTTTTCCGGGACAGGGGGGGATTCACCCCTCCACTTT. It codes for CASSFSGTGGDSPLHF.

CDR3 region: CASSEGLTNTEAFF. The DNA for the CDR3 is TGTGCCAGCAGTGAAGGCCTCACGAACACTGAAGCTTTCTTT. The rearrangement joins TRBV2 to TRBJ1-1, with no clear D. V lost 1 base and J 1 base, leaving 7 bases between the germline ends. Germline V CDR1 and CDR2: SNHLY, FYNNEI. CDR3 length: 14 residues. The whole variable domain, filled in from reference TRBV2 and TRBJ1-1, reads EPEVTQTPSHQVTQMGQEVILRCVPISNHLYFYWYRQILGQKVEFLVSFYNNEISEKSEIFDDQFSVERPDGSNFTLKIRSTKLEDSAMYFCASSEGLTNTEAFFGQGTRLTVV.

The chain links TRBV19 to TRBJ1-2; D call uncertain. Trimming removed 3 bases at V and 5 bases at J, with 16 bases between. CDR3 length: 15 amino acids. Germline V gene data show CDR1 as LNHDA and CDR2 as SQIVND (reference sequence). CDR3 DNA sequence: TGTGCCAGTAGTATGGTTCTGGGAGAAAGGTATGGCTACACCTTC. Protein sequence: CASSMVLGERYGYTF.

Only a few counts were recorded for this clone. The J gene is TRBJ1-2, the V gene TRBV7-9; no firm D call. This CDR3 is built from 14 residues. Germline V CDR1 and CDR2: SEHNR, FQNEAQ (reference sequence). Trimming took 5 bases from V and 3 from J, leaving 13 bases between them. The CDR3 DNA is TGTGCCAGCAGCCCACGACAAGGACACTATGGCTACACCTTC. The encoded protein is CASSPRQGHYGYTF. Full variable domain (missing parts from reference TRBV7-9 and TRBJ1-2): DTGVSQNPRHKITKRGQNVTFRCDPISEHNRLYWYRQTLGQGPEFLTYFQNEAQLEKSRLLSDRFSAERPKGSFSTLEIQRTEQGDSAMYLCASSPRQGHYGYTFGSGTRLTVV.